These 11 T cell receptor beta chains share one sample of origin, sequenced in a study of CD8 T cells in ankylosing spondylitis. Their recognized antigens are unknown. Points from the study as a whole: A TCR beta motif of seven or eight highly homologous variants appeared characteristic of ankylosing spondylitis blood.

One entry per CDR3 protein, called by TCRdb with MiXCR from the 5' RACE reads. The table shows under 950,000 distinct CDR3 sequences, with 15% to 20% occurring only once. Sequencing was carried out using blood, either unsorted or a sorted T cell fraction (not recorded which). These receptors were collected from a male donor with ankylosing spondylitis.

The sample holds a few counts of this clonotype. The chain joins TRBV5-1 to TRBJ2-2; D remains unclear. From germline, CDR1 is SGHRS and CDR2 YFSETQ. With 3 bases removed from V and 0 bases from J, the gap between germline ends came to 6 bases. The length of the CDR3 is 14 residues. CDR3 bases: TGCGCCAGCAGCTCCCATGCGAACACCGGGGAGCTGTTTTTT. This sequence encodes CASSSHANTGELFF.

V usage is TRBV28 and J usage is TRBJ2-2, with D uncertain. V lost 6 bases and J 1 base, leaving 6 bases between the germline ends. The CDR3 consists of 13 residues. Looked up from germline, CDR1 is MDHEN and CDR2 is SYDVKM. The CDR3 nucleotides are TGTGCCAGCAGGACATTGAACACCGGGGAGCTGTTTTTT. It translates to CASRTLNTGELFF.

J is TRBJ2-2 and V is TRBV7-8; weak D call: TRBD2 (6 bases). This CDR3 region has 16 residues. In germline, CDR1 is SGHVS, CDR2 FQNEAQ. Trimming cost V 6 bases and J 2 bases, with 16 bases left between them. The CDR3 sequence: CASRNRGTTNTGELFF. The CDR3 region has the DNA TGTGCCAGCAGGAACCGGGGGACGACAAACACCGGGGAGCTGTTTTTT.

V and J are TRBV6-6 and TRBJ1-2; tentative D call: TRBD1 (5 bases). This CDR3 spans 13 amino acids. The V end lost 6 bases, the J end lost 8 bases, and 16 bases lay between the germline ends. Germline V lookup: CDR1 MNHNY, CDR2 SVGAGI (reference sequence). CDR3 nucleotides: TGTGCCAGCAGCATAGACAGCCTGCTCGGCTACACCTTC. It is translated as CASSIDSLLGYTF.

This CDR3 is CASSFTGPTSYEQYF. The CDR3 DNA is TGCGCCAGCAGCTTCACAGGGCCGACGAGCTACGAGCAGTACTTC. The chain uses TRBV5-1 and TRBJ2-7, with a possible D match to TRBD1 (6 bases). The CDR3 loop spans 15 amino acids. Germline V gene lookup returns CDR1 SGHRS and CDR2 YFSETQ. The V end lost 2 bases, the J end lost 3 bases, and 15 bases lay between the germline ends.

CDR3 in amino acids: CASTSTGTGELFF. CDR3 DNA sequence: TGTGCCAGCACCTCGACAGGGACCGGGGAGCTGTTTTTT. This rearrangement joins TRBV12-3 or TRBV12-4 to TRBJ2-2, with 7 bases matching TRBD1. Unmatched junction bases numbered 4, after V lost 7 bases and J lost 5 bases. The CDR3 has 13 amino acids.

The chain couples TRBV5-5 to TRBJ2-2; 11 bases line up with TRBD1. Per the germline V gene, CDR1 is SGHKS and CDR2 is YYEKEE (reference sequence). The CDR3 contains 16 residues. J gave up 1 base and V 4 bases, and 3 bases lay outside the gene matches. The CDR3 region is CASSPGTGGNTGELFF. The CDR3, as DNA: TGTGCCAGCAGCCCGGGGACAGGGGGGAACACCGGGGAGCTGTTTTTT.

Only a few counts were recorded for this clonotype. The rearrangement uses TRBV7-2 and TRBJ2-1; no firm D call. V was shortened by 4 bases and J by 7 bases, with 14 bases between the two germline ends. Germline-derived CDR1 and CDR2 are SGHTA and FQGNSA. The CDR3 loop spans 14 amino acids. As DNA, the CDR3 is TGTGCCAGCAGCTCAAGACGCCCCGGGAATGAGCAGTTCTTC. Protein sequence: CASSSRRPGNEQFF.

The chain recombines TRBV28 with TRBJ1-5; D gene ambiguous. The CDR3 covers 13 residues. Germline V gives CDR1 MDHEN, CDR2 SYDVKM. V lost 6 bases and J lost 4, with 10 bases in between. CDR3 amino acids: CASRYDGNQPQHF. In DNA form, the CDR3 reads TGTGCCAGCAGATACGACGGTAATCAGCCCCAGCATTTT. The complete variable domain, with remaining parts taken from reference TRBV28 and TRBJ1-5, reads DVKVTQSSRYLVKRTGEKVFLECVQDMDHENMFWYRQDPGLGLRLIYFSYDVKMKEKGDIPEGYSVSREKKERFSLILESASTNQTSMYLCASRYDGNQPQHFGDGTRLSIL.

This chain uses TRBV2 with TRBJ2-6; a possible D gene is TRBD2 (5 bases). CDR3 length: 15 residues. The V gene lost 7 bases and the J gene lost 2 bases, with 12 bases spanning the gap. Per the germline V gene, CDR1 is SNHLY and CDR2 is FYNNEI. CDR3 nucleotide sequence: TGTGCCAGCACAGAGGACGGGGCTGGGGCCAACGTCCTGACTTTC. Translated: CASTEDGAGANVLTF.

This clonotype was counted at least ten times. The chain has TRBV10-3 and TRBJ1-4; TRBD1 is a possible D gene (6 bases). V was trimmed by 0 bases and J by 8 bases, leaving 13 bases between them. The germline V gene has CDR1 ENHRY and CDR2 SYGVKD. CDR3 length equals 15 residues. The CDR3 DNA follows: TGTGCCATCAGTGAGTCCGGCAGGGGAGAAGAAAAACTGTTTTTT. This sequence encodes CAISESGRGEEKLFF.